This T cell receptor beta chain comes out of a study of blood T cell repertoires in COVID-19 (dated by TCRdb to about 2020). As for the study more broadly: Samples covering the acute and convalescent phases of COVID-19 were provided by collaborators in the United States, Italy and Spain. The prospective study material was composed of cDNA or gDNA derived from T cells, B-cell-depleted T cells, or PBMCs. Samples came from the ongoing ImmuneRACE study (first 160 participants) plus 1,254 subjects from 6 global collaborators. The sample metadata nearly always contained a de-identified subject ID, COVID-19 status, age in years and sex. Where available, HLA class I and class II types were obtained from metadata supplied by the sample provider rather than from assay-based typing. The repertoires were released in a freely available public database intended as a resource for research on the immune response to SARS-CoV-2. Deeply sampled blood TCRbeta repertoires from subjects exposed to, actively infected with, or recovered from COVID-19 were included in the dataset.

The immunoSEQ Assay, a bias-controlled multiplex PCR, was used to amplify TCRbeta CDR3 regions from genomic DNA. As for the original processing: The number of nucleated cells in each sample was estimated by amplification of reference gene primers within the assay. To quantify the absolute abundance of each unique TCRbeta CDR3 rearrangement, sequence reads were collapsed and filtered. Productive Simpson clonality was computed per sample as the square root of Simpson's diversity index over productive rearrangements. TCRdb retrieved this table from immuneACCESS and kept in-frame rearrangements only. Not all clones are present; in checked studies, unresolved V genes account for under half, and no reason is known for the remainder. V, J and clone size are those of that table, while D and trimming were read from the DNA. The sample profile shows 400,000 to 500,000 clones; about 88% of them were found once. The ten largest clonotypes hold approximately 1.5% of the sample.

In the prospective study, participants were roughly 18 to 89 years old, resided in approximately 22 geographic areas of the United States, and were enrolled through a virtual design. In the prospective study, cohorts were assigned on the basis of participant-reported clinical history obtained from a screening survey and a study questionnaire. Exposed participants were defined as having been in contact with someone with a PCR-confirmed or clinician-diagnosed COVID-19 case within 2 weeks of study entry. Each participant in the prospective study had whole blood, serum and a nasopharyngeal or oropharyngeal swab collected by mobile phlebotomists. Prospective study participants could optionally give additional blood draws and questionnaires over an approximately two-month period. Prospective study blood samples were shipped either frozen or at room temperature before DNA extraction. Points the paper makes about the study in general: How much clinical and demographic metadata was included differed by source and by participant, and the metadata was provided uncurated.

About this clone itself: Its antigen remains unidentified. The input lacks base qualities; no much larger clone sits a single base away.

The clonotype was recovered from a woman aged 18-29 years who had been exposed to COVID-19. The sample comprised PBMCs or T cells enriched from blood (not recorded which).

In nucleotide form, the sequence is TGTGCCAGCACCTCCGGGACAGGGTATGGCTACACCTTC. It is translated as CASTSGTGYGYTF. The chain is made from TRBV3-1 (or the pseudogene TRBV3-2) and TRBJ1-2, with 9 bases matching TRBD1. From the germline V gene (reference sequence), CDR1 is LGHDT and CDR2 is YNNKEL. V trim: 7 bases; J trim: 5 bases; unmatched bases: 5. The CDR3 runs 13 amino acids, cysteine and phenylalanine included. Solely the CDR3 DNA is kept, with 39 bases framed from the first base.